The sequence of this T cell receptor beta chain was determined in a study of blood T cell repertoires in COVID-19 (TCRdb year 2020). About the study as a whole: The collaborator samples originated in the United States, Italy and Spain and spanned the acute and convalescent phases of COVID-19. The samples were drawn from the first 160 participants of the ongoing ImmuneRACE study and from 950 to 1,500 subjects provided by 6 global collaborators. Sample metadata almost always included a de-identified subject ID, COVID-19 status, age in years and sex. Subjects who had been exposed to COVID-19, were actively infected with it, or had recovered from it provided the deeply sampled blood TCRbeta repertoires that made up the dataset. A freely available public database, intended as a resource for researchers studying the immune response to SARS-CoV-2, is where the repertoires were released. Where available, HLA class I and class II types were taken from metadata supplied by the sample provider and were not determined by assay-based typing. The material from the prospective study consisted of cDNA or gDNA derived from T cells, B-cell-depleted T cells, or PBMCs.

There are 17 amino acids in the CDR3, from cysteine to phenylalanine inclusive. The DNA shown is the 51-base CDR3, in frame from base 1. Here V drops 4 bases and J drops 4 bases, and the junction holds 8 bases not matched to any gene. In the germline V gene, CDR1 corresponds to SGHRS and CDR2 to YFSETQ. TCRbeta CDR3 regions were amplified from genomic DNA by means of the immunoSEQ Assay, a bias-controlled multiplex PCR. The original pipeline was this. Nucleated cell counts per sample were estimated from amplification of reference gene primers within the assay. To quantify the absolute abundance of each unique TCRbeta CDR3 rearrangement, sequence reads were collapsed and filtered. For each sample, productive Simpson clonality was calculated as the square root of Simpson's diversity index across productive rearrangements. TCRdb carries this immuneACCESS record with in-frame sequences only. Its versions omit some clonotypes, under half of them owing to an unresolved V gene in the studies checked, with the rest unexplained. That table furnishes V, J and clone size, whereas the DNA furnished D and trimming. Within this sample are over 200,000 clones, with approximately 86% of them counted one time only. The ten largest clones capture less than 0.75% of the sample.

Points the paper makes about the study in general: The amount of clinical and demographic metadata varied by source and participant and was provided uncurated.

As for this clone: Its antigen is not yet known. No base quality information exists; no much larger clone differs at one position.

Whole blood was collected in K2EDTA tubes by collaborating institutions according to the institutions' own protocols. Collaborator samples were shipped for TCRbeta analysis as frozen whole blood, isolated PBMCs, or DNA extracted from either sample type. Rearrangement joined TRBV5-1 to TRBJ2-2; TRBD1 aligns with 12 central bases. The source of this sequence is a man between 40 and 49 years old with acute or convalescent COVID-19. Sequenced: peripheral blood. The nucleotide sequence is given as TGCGCCAGCAGCCCTCCGGGACAGGGGGCAGGCACCGGGGAGCTGTTTTTT. Translation gives CASSPPGQGAGTGELFF.